A selection of T cell receptor beta chains follows, all from one sample in a study of technical replicates of blood from a handful of donors. Data came from immunoSEQ multiplex PCR; TCRdb stores just in-frame clones and leaves some out. The table records more than 65,000 clones, 95% to 97% of them present only once. The sequenced material came from T cells isolated from PBMCs. These receptors came from a human donor in good health. CDR3s include the opening cysteine and the closing phenylalanine or tryptophan. The D gene is left open where the match is weak. The size of a clone is reported for some rows only, either as once, few or many, or as a class for expanded clones.

D: TRBD1; V: TRBV14; size: .; length: 16; J: TRBJ2-1; CDR3: CASSQVVWDRGNEQFF; DNA: TGTGCCAGCAGCCAAGTGGTCTGGGACAGGGGTAATGAGCAGTTCTTC
D: .; V: TRBV14; size: .; length: 14; J: TRBJ1-1; CDR3: CASSQEARWTEAFF; DNA: TGTGCCAGCAGCCAAGAAGCCAGGTGGACTGAAGCTTTCTTT
D: TRBD2; V: TRBV15; size: .; length: 16; J: TRBJ2-7; CDR3: CATSRDRTSGRSEQYF; DNA: TGTGCCACCAGCAGAGATAGGACTAGCGGGAGAAGCGAGCAGTACTTC
D: TRBD2; V: TRBV4-3; size: .; length: 15; J: TRBJ2-1; CDR3: CASSLGLALYNEQFF; DNA: TGCGCCAGCAGCCTGGGACTAGCACTTTACAATGAGCAGTTCTTC
D: .; V: TRBV7-8; size: .; length: 16; J: TRBJ2-7; CDR3: CASSFPESGISYEQYF; DNA: TGTGCCAGCAGCTTTCCAGAATCAGGGATTTCCTACGAGCAGTACTTC
D: TRBD1; V: TRBV19; size: .; length: 15; J: TRBJ2-7; CDR3: CASSYSDTGAGEQYF; DNA: TGTGCCAGTAGTTATTCCGATACAGGGGCCGGCGAGCAGTACTTC
D: .; V: TRBV6-1; size: .; length: 16; J: TRBJ1-5; CDR3: CASSARATRGNQPQHF; DNA: TGTGCCAGCAGTGCGAGGGCAACACGGGGCAATCAGCCCCAGCATTTT
D: TRBD1; V: TRBV7-8; size: .; length: 15; J: TRBJ1-4; CDR3: CASSLVGTGVEKLFF; DNA: TGTGCCAGCAGCTTAGTAGGGACAGGGGTTGAAAAACTGTTTTTT
D: TRBD1; V: TRBV11-3; size: .; length: 13; J: TRBJ1-2; CDR3: CASSRTGPGGYTF; DNA: TGTGCCAGCAGCCGGACAGGCCCTGGTGGCTACACCTTC
D: .; V: TRBV27; size: .; length: 13; J: TRBJ2-7; CDR3: CASSLVAGLEQYF; DNA: TGTGCCAGCAGTTTGGTGGCAGGGCTCGAGCAGTACTTC
D: .; V: TRBV7-2; size: .; length: 18; J: TRBJ1-5; CDR3: CASSLASLRQHSNQPQHF; DNA: TGTGCCAGCAGCTTAGCGAGCCTCAGACAGCATAGCAATCAGCCCCAGCATTTT
D: TRBD1; V: TRBV6-1; size: .; length: 15; J: TRBJ1-1; CDR3: CASSALQGEDTEAFF; DNA: TGTGCCAGCAGTGCCCTTCAGGGGGAGGACACTGAAGCTTTCTTT
D: TRBD1; V: TRBV5-4; size: .; length: 15; J: TRBJ2-7; CDR3: CASSPPGQGAGEQYF; DNA: TGTGCCAGCAGCCCGCCGGGACAGGGGGCAGGCGAGCAGTACTTC
D: .; V: TRBV6-1; size: .; length: 14; J: TRBJ2-2; CDR3: CASNPGINTGELFF; DNA: TGTGCCAGCAATCCCGGGATTAACACCGGGGAGCTGTTTTTT
D: TRBD1; V: TRBV5-4; size: once; length: 13; J: TRBJ2-7; CDR3: CASNTDRAYEQYF; DNA: TGTGCCAGCAACACGGACAGGGCCTACGAGCAGTACTTC
D: TRBD1; V: TRBV4-2; size: .; length: 16; J: TRBJ1-2; CDR3: CASSQGPRDRVFGYTF; DNA: TGTGCCAGCAGCCAAGGGCCCCGGGACAGGGTTTTTGGCTACACCTTC
D: .; V: TRBV27; size: .; length: 14; J: TRBJ2-7; CDR3: CASSFGGMKNEQYF; DNA: TGTGCCAGCAGTTTCGGAGGGATGAAAAACGAGCAGTACTTC
D: .; V: TRBV5-1; size: .; length: 15; J: TRBJ1-1; CDR3: CASSSAGRRDTEAFF; DNA: TGCGCCAGCAGCTCCGCGGGGAGGAGGGACACTGAAGCTTTCTTT
D: .; V: TRBV18; size: .; length: 15; J: TRBJ2-5; CDR3: CASSPSEGIQETQYF; DNA: TGTGCCAGCTCACCGAGTGAGGGAATCCAAGAGACCCAGTACTTC
D: TRBD1; V: TRBV6-1; size: once; length: 15; J: TRBJ1-2; CDR3: CASSGGQGSVYGYTF; DNA: TGTGCCAGCAGTGGTGGACAGGGATCGGTCTATGGCTACACCTTC
D: .; V: TRBV5-8; size: .; length: 12; J: TRBJ1-5; CDR3: CASSLVDQPQHF; DNA: TGTGCCAGCAGCTTGGTCGATCAGCCCCAGCATTTT
D: .; V: TRBV4-1; size: .; length: 16; J: TRBJ2-2; CDR3: CASSQVEARDTGELFF; DNA: TGCGCCAGCAGCCAAGTGGAGGCTCGCGACACCGGGGAGCTGTTTTTT
D: TRBD1; V: TRBV5-8; size: .; length: 17; J: TRBJ2-3; CDR3: CASSLALSGGRTDTQYF; DNA: TGTGCCAGCAGCTTGGCCCTATCAGGGGGCAGGACAGATACGCAGTATTTT
D: .; V: TRBV4-2; size: .; length: 17; J: TRBJ2-7; CDR3: CASSQLSKRGWTYEQYF; DNA: TGTGCCAGCAGCCAACTTTCCAAACGGGGGTGGACCTACGAGCAGTACTTC
D: TRBD2; V: TRBV4-2; size: .; length: 14; J: TRBJ2-1; CDR3: CASSVAGGYNEQFF; DNA: TGTGCCAGCAGCGTAGCGGGAGGATACAATGAGCAGTTCTTC
D: TRBD2; V: TRBV18; size: .; length: 15; J: TRBJ2-2; CDR3: CASSPPRGKSGELFF; DNA: TGTGCCAGCTCACCACCGCGGGGGAAGTCCGGGGAGCTGTTTTTT
D: TRBD1; V: TRBV2; size: .; length: 14; J: TRBJ1-1; CDR3: CASIPRGLPGGAFF; DNA: TGTGCCAGCATCCCCAGAGGTCTTCCAGGGGGAGCTTTCTTT
D: TRBD1; V: TRBV19; size: .; length: 15; J: TRBJ1-5; CDR3: CASSIVGQSNQPQHF; DNA: TGTGCCAGTAGTATAGTGGGACAGAGCAATCAGCCCCAGCATTTT
D: TRBD2; V: TRBV5-6; size: .; length: 14; J: TRBJ2-7; CDR3: CASSPSSGSYEQYF; DNA: TGTGCCAGCAGCCCCTCTAGCGGGAGCTACGAGCAGTACTTC
D: TRBD2; V: TRBV5-1; size: once; length: 17; J: TRBJ2-3; CDR3: CASSSGTSGLSTDTQYF; DNA: TGCGCCAGCAGCTCCGGGACTAGCGGACTAAGCACAGATACGCAGTATTTT
D: .; V: TRBV19; size: .; length: 13; J: TRBJ1-2; CDR3: CASSIRGDYGYTF; DNA: TGTGCCAGTAGTATAAGGGGTGACTATGGCTACACCTTC
D: TRBD1; V: TRBV6-6; size: .; length: 12; J: TRBJ2-7; CDR3: CASGTGGYEQYF; DNA: TGTGCCAGCGGGACAGGTGGCTACGAGCAGTACTTC
D: .; V: TRBV4-3; size: .; length: 16; J: TRBJ1-1; CDR3: CASSQDLGHTNTEAFF; DNA: TGCGCCAGCAGCCAAGATCTAGGACATACAAACACTGAAGCTTTCTTT
D: TRBD2; V: TRBV6-1; size: .; length: 15; J: TRBJ2-7; CDR3: CASSEGLAGVGEQYF; DNA: TGTGCCAGCAGTGAAGGTCTAGCGGGAGTAGGCGAGCAGTACTTC
D: .; V: TRBV12-5; size: .; length: 14; J: TRBJ2-5; CDR3: CASGSGQLQETQYF; DNA: TGTGCTAGTGGTTCTGGACAGCTCCAAGAGACCCAGTACTTC
D: .; V: TRBV6-5; size: .; length: 14; J: TRBJ2-4; CDR3: CASSWALAKNIQYF; DNA: TGTGCCAGCAGTTGGGCCCTAGCCAAAAACATTCAGTACTTC
D: .; V: TRBV19; size: .; length: 14; J: TRBJ1-1; CDR3: CASSASGSGTEAFF; DNA: TGTGCCAGTAGTGCGTCGGGGTCGGGCACTGAAGCTTTCTTT
D: TRBD1; V: TRBV5-4; size: .; length: 15; J: TRBJ1-1; CDR3: CASSLLTGGHTEAFF; DNA: TGTGCCAGCAGCTTGTTGACAGGGGGCCACACTGAAGCTTTCTTT
D: TRBD2; V: TRBV7-9; size: .; length: 15; J: TRBJ2-1; CDR3: CASSPRTSPDNEQFF; DNA: TGTGCCAGCAGCCCCAGGACTAGCCCAGACAATGAGCAGTTCTTC
D: .; V: TRBV30; size: .; length: 13; J: TRBJ2-1; CDR3: CAWTGSSYNEQFF; DNA: TGTGCCTGGACTGGGAGCTCCTACAATGAGCAGTTCTTC
D: TRBD1; V: TRBV27; size: .; length: 15; J: TRBJ2-3; CDR3: CASSSTGGPGDTQYF; DNA: TGTGCCAGCAGTTCGACAGGGGGCCCTGGAGATACGCAGTATTTT
D: .; V: TRBV30; size: .; length: 14; J: TRBJ1-1; CDR3: CAWSRGTTNTEAFF; DNA: TGTGCCTGGAGTAGAGGGACTACGAACACTGAAGCTTTCTTT
D: TRBD2; V: TRBV5-1; size: .; length: 18; J: TRBJ2-5; CDR3: CASSLKKLAGVSEETQYF; DNA: TGCGCCAGCAGCTTGAAGAAGCTAGCGGGAGTTTCGGAAGAGACCCAGTACTTC
D: TRBD1; V: TRBV18; size: .; length: 16; J: TRBJ1-2; CDR3: CASSPREDRGGYGYTF; DNA: TGTGCCAGCTCACCACGGGAAGACAGGGGTGGCTATGGCTACACCTTC
D: TRBD1; V: TRBV4-1; size: once; length: 15; J: TRBJ2-7; CDR3: CASSGRDRGSYEQYF; DNA: TGCGCCAGCAGCGGCCGGGACAGGGGTTCTTACGAGCAGTACTTC